This is a list of T cell receptor beta chains from one sample in a study of shared clonotypes between healthy human individuals. Profiling relied on immunoSEQ multiplex PCR, and the TCRdb table lists in-frame clones only, not all of them. The sample has over a million clones, around 98% seen once; the top ten hold roughly 0.4%. The material sequenced was naive CD4+ T cells sorted from blood. The source is a man aged 30-40 years in good health. CDR3s include the opening cysteine and the closing phenylalanine or tryptophan. D genes are given only for firm matches. Rows may omit the clone size; those that give it use once, few, many or a size class.

j_call,v_call,clone_size,d_call,cdr3_nt,cdr3_aa
TRBJ1-2,TRBV9,NA,NA,TGTGCCAGCACCCCGGAGAACGGAGTCTTTTCGAGTGGCTACACCTTC,CASTPENGVFSSGYTF
TRBJ2-3,TRBV5-1,NA,NA,TGCGCCAGCACAGACGGAAAGAGCACAGATACGCAGTATTTT,CASTDGKSTDTQYF
TRBJ1-5,TRBV19,NA,NA,TGTGCCAGTAGTATAAATGGGGGCATTGGCAATCAGCCCCAGCATTTT,CASSINGGIGNQPQHF
TRBJ2-7,TRBV9,NA,TRBD1,TGTGCCAGCAGCGGAAGGACAGGGGGTTACGAGCAGTACTTC,CASSGRTGGYEQYF
TRBJ2-1,TRBV5-1,NA,TRBD2,TGCGCCAGCAGCTTGGAGGCACTAGCGGGAACCTCAGGACAGTTCTTC,CASSLEALAGTSGQFF
TRBJ2-3,TRBV12-5,once,TRBD1,TGTGCTAGTGGTAGGACAGGACCGAGCACAGATACGCAGTATTTT,CASGRTGPSTDTQYF
TRBJ2-5,TRBV10-3,NA,NA,TGTGCCATCAGTGAGGTGGAGACCCAGTACTTC,CAISEVETQYF
TRBJ2-2,TRBV7-6,NA,TRBD1,TGTGCCAGCAGCCAGGTCGGGACAGGGGGCGAGGACGGGGAGCTGTTTTTT,CASSQVGTGGEDGELFF
TRBJ2-7,TRBV5-1,NA,NA,TGCGCCAGCAGCAGGGATAGGCGGGGTTACGAGCAGTACTTC,CASSRDRRGYEQYF
TRBJ2-1,TRBV28,NA,NA,TGTGCCAGCAGTTTCGTAGGTTGGAAAGACCGATACAATGAGCAGTTCTTC,CASSFVGWKDRYNEQFF
TRBJ2-1,TRBV19,NA,TRBD2,TGTGCCAGTAGTGGGCACGGGGTTAGCGGGAGCCCGGTCTACAATGAGCAGTTCTTC,CASSGHGVSGSPVYNEQFF
TRBJ2-7,TRBV18,once,NA,TGTGCCAGCTCACCGCCCCAGAGTCGCGGAGCTTACGAGCAGTACTTC,CASSPPQSRGAYEQYF
TRBJ2-7,TRBV6-6,NA,NA,TGTGCCAGCAGTTACGAAGTTTACTACGAGCAGTACTTC,CASSYEVYYEQYF
TRBJ2-5,TRBV7-2,once,TRBD2,TGTGCCAGCAGCCAAAGGACTAGCAGGGGTAGGACCCAGTACTTC,CASSQRTSRGRTQYF
TRBJ1-2,TRBV7-2,NA,NA,TGTGCCAGCAGCTTCCGGGTAAACTATGGCTACACCTTC,CASSFRVNYGYTF
TRBJ2-1,TRBV10-3,once,TRBD2,TGTGCCATCAGTGAAGGTAGCGGGAGGCCTCCCTACAATGAGCAGTTCTTC,CAISEGSGRPPYNEQFF
TRBJ2-2,TRBV30,NA,NA,TGTGCCTGGAGCCCCCTAAACACCGGGGAGCTGTTTTTT,CAWSPLNTGELFF
TRBJ1-3,TRBV2,NA,NA,TGTGCCAGCAAAATTGGTCCGTCTGGAAACACCATATATTTT,CASKIGPSGNTIYF
TRBJ2-5,TRBV10-2,NA,TRBD1,TGCGCCAGCAGAGGACAGGGTTCGGGCGAGACCCAGTACTTC,CASRGQGSGETQYF
TRBJ2-7,TRBV12-2,NA,NA,TGTGCAAGTCGCTTACGGCGGGAGGGCCTATACGAGCAGTACTTC,CASRLRREGLYEQYF
TRBJ1-1,TRBV11-2,once,TRBD1,TGTGCCAGCAGGCGACAGGGTAACACTGAAGCTTTCTTT,CASRRQGNTEAFF
TRBJ2-1,TRBV19,NA,NA,TGTGCCAGTAGTATCCGACGGCAGCTTGATGAGCAGTTCTTC,CASSIRRQLDEQFF
TRBJ1-4,TRBV6-1,once,NA,TGTGCCAGCAGTGGCTCGGCGGCCGTTAACGAAAAACTGTTTTTT,CASSGSAAVNEKLFF
TRBJ2-3,TRBV14,once,TRBD2,TGTGCCAGCAGCCCCGGATGGACTAGCCCTGCTAGCACAGATACGCAGTATTTT,CASSPGWTSPASTDTQYF
TRBJ2-3,TRBV6-1,NA,NA,TGTGCCAGCAGTGCTAGCACAGATACGCAGTATTTT,CASSASTDTQYF
TRBJ2-5,TRBV5-1,NA,TRBD2,TGCGCCACCCGTCTAGCGGGAGATGGAGAGACCCAGTACTTC,CATRLAGDGETQYF
TRBJ2-7,TRBV7-2,NA,TRBD1,TGTGCCAGCAGCTTAGTGGGACAGGGAATCTCCTACGAGCAGTACTTC,CASSLVGQGISYEQYF
TRBJ2-3,TRBV4-2,NA,TRBD1,TGTGCCAGCAGCCAAGACAGGGGGCAGTCAAACCACTTCACAGATACGCAGTATTTT,CASSQDRGQSNHFTDTQYF